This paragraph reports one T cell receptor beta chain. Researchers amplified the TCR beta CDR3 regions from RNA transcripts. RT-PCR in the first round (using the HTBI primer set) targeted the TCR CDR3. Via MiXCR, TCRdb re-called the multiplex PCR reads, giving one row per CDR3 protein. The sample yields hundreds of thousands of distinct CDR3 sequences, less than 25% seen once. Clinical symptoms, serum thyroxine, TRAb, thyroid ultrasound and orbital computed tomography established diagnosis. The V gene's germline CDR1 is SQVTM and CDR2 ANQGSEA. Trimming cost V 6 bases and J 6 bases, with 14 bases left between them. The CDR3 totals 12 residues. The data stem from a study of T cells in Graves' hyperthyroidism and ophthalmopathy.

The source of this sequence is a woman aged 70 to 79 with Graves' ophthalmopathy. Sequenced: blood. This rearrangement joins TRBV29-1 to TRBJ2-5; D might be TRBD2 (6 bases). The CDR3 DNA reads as TGCAGCGTGCACAGCGGGTTGAAGACCCAGTACTTC. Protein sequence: CSVHSGLKTQYF.